This TCR beta chain originates from a study of CD8 T cells in ankylosing spondylitis. Study-level results: Clones linked to the disease showed a CD8+ phenotype. They occurred at relatively low frequencies in peripheral blood. In synovial fluid and blood from reactive arthritis, some motif variants were previously reported. Apparently characteristic of ankylosing spondylitis blood was a TCR beta motif (eight highly homologous variants). According to the report, clones linked to the disease were significantly enriched in matched synovial fluid samples taken from ankylosing spondylitis patients.

The sample holds a few counts of this clonotype. Its antigen remains unknown. In making TCR beta libraries, quantitative 5'-RACE with molecular barcodes was used. TCRdb fed the 5' RACE reads into MiXCR, producing one record per CDR3 protein. The repertoire holds roughly 700,000 distinct CDR3 sequences, with around 20% as singletons. The CDR3 totals 15 residues. V was cut by 3 bases and J by 0 bases, with 12 bases left in between. Germline values: CDR1 DFQATT, CDR2 SNEGSKA (reference sequence). Sample: blood, either unsorted or a sorted T cell fraction (not recorded which). The sequence was obtained from a male donor with ankylosing spondylitis. The V and J genes are TRBV20-1 and TRBJ2-1, with D unclear. CDR3 in amino acids: CSARETGSSYNEQFF. CDR3 nucleotides: TGCAGTGCTAGGGAGACCGGCAGCTCCTACAATGAGCAGTTCTTC.